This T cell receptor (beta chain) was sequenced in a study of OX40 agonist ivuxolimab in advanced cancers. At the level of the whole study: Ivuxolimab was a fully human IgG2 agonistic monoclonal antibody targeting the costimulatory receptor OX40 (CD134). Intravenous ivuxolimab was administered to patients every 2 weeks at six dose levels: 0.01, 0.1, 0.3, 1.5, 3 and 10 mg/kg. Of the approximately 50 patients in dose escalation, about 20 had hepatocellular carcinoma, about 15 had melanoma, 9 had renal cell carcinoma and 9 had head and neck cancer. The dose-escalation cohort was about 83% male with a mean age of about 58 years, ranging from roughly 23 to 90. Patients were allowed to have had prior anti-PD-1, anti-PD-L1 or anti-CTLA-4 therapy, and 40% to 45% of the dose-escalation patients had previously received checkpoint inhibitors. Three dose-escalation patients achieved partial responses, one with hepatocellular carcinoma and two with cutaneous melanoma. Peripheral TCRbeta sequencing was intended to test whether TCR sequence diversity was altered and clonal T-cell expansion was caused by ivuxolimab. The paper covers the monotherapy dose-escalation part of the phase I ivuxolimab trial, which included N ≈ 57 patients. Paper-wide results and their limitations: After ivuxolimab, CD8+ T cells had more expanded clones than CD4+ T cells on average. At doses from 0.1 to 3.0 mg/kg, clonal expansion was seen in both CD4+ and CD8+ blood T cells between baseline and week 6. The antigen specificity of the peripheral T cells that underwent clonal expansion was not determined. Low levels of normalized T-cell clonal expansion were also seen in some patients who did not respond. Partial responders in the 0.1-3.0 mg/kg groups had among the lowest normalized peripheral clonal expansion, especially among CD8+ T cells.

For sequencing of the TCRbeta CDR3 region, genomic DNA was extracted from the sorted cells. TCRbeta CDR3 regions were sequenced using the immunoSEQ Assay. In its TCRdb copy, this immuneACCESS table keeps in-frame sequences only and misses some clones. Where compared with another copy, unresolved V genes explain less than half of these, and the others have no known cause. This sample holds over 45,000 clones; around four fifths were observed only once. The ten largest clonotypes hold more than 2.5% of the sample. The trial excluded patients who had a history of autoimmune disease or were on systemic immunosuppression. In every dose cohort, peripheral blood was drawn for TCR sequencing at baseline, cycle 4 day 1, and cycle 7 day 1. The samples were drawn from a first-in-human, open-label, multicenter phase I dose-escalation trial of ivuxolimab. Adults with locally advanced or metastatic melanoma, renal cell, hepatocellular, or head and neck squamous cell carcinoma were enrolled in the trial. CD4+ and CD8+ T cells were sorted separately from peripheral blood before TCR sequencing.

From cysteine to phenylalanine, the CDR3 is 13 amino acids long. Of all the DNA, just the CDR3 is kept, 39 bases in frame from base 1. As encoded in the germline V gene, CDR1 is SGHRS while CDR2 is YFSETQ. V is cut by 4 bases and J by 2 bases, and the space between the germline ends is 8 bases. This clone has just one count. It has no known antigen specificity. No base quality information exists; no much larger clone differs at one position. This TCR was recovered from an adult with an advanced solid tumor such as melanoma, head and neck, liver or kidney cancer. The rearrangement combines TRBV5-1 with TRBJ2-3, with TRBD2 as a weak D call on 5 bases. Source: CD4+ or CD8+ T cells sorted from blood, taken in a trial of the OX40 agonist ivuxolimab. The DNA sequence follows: TGCGCCAGCAGCAGCGGCTTCACAGATACGCAGTATTTT. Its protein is CASSSGFTDTQYF. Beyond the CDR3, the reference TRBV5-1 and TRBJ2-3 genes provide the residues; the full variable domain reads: KAGVTQTPRYLIKTRGQQVTLSCSPISGHRSVSWYQQTPGQGLQFLFEYFSETQRNKGNFPGRFSGRQFSNSRSEMNVSTLELGDSALYLCASSSGFTDTQYFGPGTRLTVL.